This TCR beta chain originates from a study of T cells after yellow fever vaccination. As for the study in general: The authors prepared low-cell-number fractions using SMART-Seq v4 Ultra Low Input.

On this clonotype itself: Its antigen is still unknown.

V was clipped by 4 bases and J by 2 bases; unmatched bases: 6. Germline V gene lookup returns CDR1 ENHRY and CDR2 SYGVKD. This CDR3 is built from 17 residues. General observations from the study: Detected again after the booster were most primary-vaccination clones, at about 96% CD4 and 88% CD8.

A process of 5'RACE template switching, which added a universal primer site and UMIs, was used to make TCR cDNA. TCRdb reprocessed the 5' RACE reads with MiXCR, giving one entry per CDR3 protein. The table shows about 320,000 distinct CDR3 sequences, with 3.5% to 4.5% occurring only once. The material sequenced was PBMCs, taken 15 days after the yellow fever booster vaccination. The receptor was isolated from a man younger than 35 who received the YFV17D yellow fever vaccine. The genes are TRBV10-3 and TRBJ2-3; 13 bases map to TRBD2. The CDR3 reads CAISAKGTSGATDTQYF. The CDR3, as DNA: TGTGCCATCAGTGCCAAAGGGACTAGCGGGGCCACAGATACGCAGTATTTT.